The 7 T cell receptor beta chains given below trace back to one sample, sequenced in a study of cytomegalovirus exposure and HLA in healthy donors (dated by TCRdb to 2016 to 2017). Libraries came from the immunoSEQ multiplex PCR assay. TCRdb holds this immuneACCESS table with in-frame rearrangements only. Some clones are missing; in checked studies, unresolved V genes explain under half, and the rest has no known cause. This sample lists 120,000 or so clones; over 65% were detected once. The ten largest make up approximately 2.3% of the sample. Sequenced material: PBMCs. These receptors were taken from a woman aged 25 to 39 in good health and CMV-seronegative.

This chain uses TRBV13 with TRBJ2-7, with TRBD2 matching 9 bases. The germline V gene encodes CDR1 PRHDT and CDR2 FYEKMQ (reference sequence). Trimming took 1 base from V and 6 from J; bases not matched to a gene: 13. CDR3 size: 17 residues. The CDR3 sequence is CASSLEGGGAFIAEQYF. CDR3 coding DNA: TGTGCCAGCAGCTTAGAGGGCGGGGGGGCCTTTATCGCCGAGCAGTACTTC.

This clone occurred a few times. V is TRBV11-3 and J is TRBJ1-1, with 8 bases lining up with TRBD1. With V trimmed by 5 bases and J by 1 base, 12 bases remained unmatched. The CDR3 contains 17 residues. Germline V gives CDR1 SGHNT, CDR2 YENEEA. DNA of the CDR3: TGTGCCAGCAGCAAAGGAGGCAGGGGGCGAGGGAACACTGAAGCTTTCTTT. Amino acids: CASSKGGRGRGNTEAFF.

The chain has TRBV4-1 and TRBJ2-1; 9 bases map to TRBD1. The V segment lost 9 bases and the J segment 3 bases; nucleotides outside the gene matches: 6. Germline-derived CDR1 and CDR2 are MGHRA and YSYEKL. The CDR3 runs 14 residues. This chain's CDR3 is CASGDRARYNEQFF. Written as DNA, the CDR3 is TGCGCCAGTGGGGACAGGGCACGCTACAATGAGCAGTTCTTC.

This chain connects TRBV30 to TRBJ1-2, with 8 bases lining up with TRBD1. The V and J ends lost 1 base and 1 base, in that order; junction bases with no gene match: 2. The length of the CDR3 is 14 residues. The germline V gene encodes CDR1 GTSNPN and CDR2 SVGIG (reference sequence). As DNA, the CDR3 is TGTGCCTGGAGTGGGACAGGGAGTAACTATGGCTACACCTTC. It translates to CAWSGTGSNYGYTF.

The rearrangement joins TRBV4-1 to TRBJ2-3; a possible D gene is TRBD2 (5 bases). The V gene lost 0 bases and the J gene lost 8 bases, with 12 bases spanning the gap. The germline CDR1 and CDR2 sequences are MGHRA and YSYEKL. The length of the CDR3 is 14 residues. CDR3 DNA: TGCGCCAGCAGCCAAGATGGCGGGCTGGGTACGCAGTATTTT. It is translated as CASSQDGGLGTQYF.

The gene calls are TRBV2 and TRBJ1-1, with D tentatively TRBD1 (6 bases). CDR1 and CDR2 from the germline V gene are SNHLY and FYNNEI. Trimming removed 3 bases from V and 8 bases from J, with 13 bases in between. The CDR3 has 13 residues. The CDR3 is CASSETGFSEAFF. DNA of the CDR3: TGTGCCAGCAGTGAGACAGGATTTTCGGAAGCTTTCTTT.

This chain connects TRBV19 to TRBJ2-7; D may be TRBD1 (5 bases). Trimming stripped 3 bases from V and 7 bases from J, with 16 bases between. Germline CDR1 and CDR2: LNHDA and SQIVND (reference sequence). CDR3 size: 14 residues. As DNA, the CDR3 is TGTGCCAGTAGTATCAACCTCAGGGTATTGGAGCAGTACTTC. This codes for CASSINLRVLEQYF. The full variable domain, completed using reference TRBV19 and TRBJ2-7, is DGGITQSPKYLFRKEGQNVTLSCEQNLNHDAMYWYRQDPGQGLRLIYYSQIVNDFQKGDIAEGYSVSREKKESFPLTVTSAQKNPTAFYLCASSINLRVLEQYFGPGTRLTVT.